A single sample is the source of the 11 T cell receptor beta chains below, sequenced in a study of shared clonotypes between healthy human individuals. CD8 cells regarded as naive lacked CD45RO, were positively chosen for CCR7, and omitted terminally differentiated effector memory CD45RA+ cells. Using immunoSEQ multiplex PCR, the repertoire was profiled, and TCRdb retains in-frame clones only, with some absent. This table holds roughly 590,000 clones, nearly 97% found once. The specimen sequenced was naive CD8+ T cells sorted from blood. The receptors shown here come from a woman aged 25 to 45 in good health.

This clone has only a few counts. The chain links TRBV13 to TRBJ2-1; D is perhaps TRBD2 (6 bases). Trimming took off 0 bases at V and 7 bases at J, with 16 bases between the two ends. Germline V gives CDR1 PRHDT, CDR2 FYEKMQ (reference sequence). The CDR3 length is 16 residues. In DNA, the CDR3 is TGTGCCAGCAGCTTAGGAGGAGGGGAGGCGGAAAATGAGCAGTTCTTC. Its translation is CASSLGGGEAENEQFF.

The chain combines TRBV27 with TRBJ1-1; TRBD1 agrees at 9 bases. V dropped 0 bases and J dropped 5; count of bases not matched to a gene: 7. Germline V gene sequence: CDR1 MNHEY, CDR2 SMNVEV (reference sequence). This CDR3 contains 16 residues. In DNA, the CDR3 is TGTGCCAGCAGTTTATCCCCCGGGACAGGGATTACTGAAGCTTTCTTT. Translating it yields CASSLSPGTGITEAFF.

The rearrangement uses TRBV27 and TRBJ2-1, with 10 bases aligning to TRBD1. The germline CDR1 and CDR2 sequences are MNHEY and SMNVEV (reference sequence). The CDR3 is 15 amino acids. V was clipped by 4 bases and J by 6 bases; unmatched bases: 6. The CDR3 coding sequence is TGTGCCAGCAGTTCCGTCGGGACAGGGGTCAATGAGCAGTTCTTC. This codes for CASSSVGTGVNEQFF.

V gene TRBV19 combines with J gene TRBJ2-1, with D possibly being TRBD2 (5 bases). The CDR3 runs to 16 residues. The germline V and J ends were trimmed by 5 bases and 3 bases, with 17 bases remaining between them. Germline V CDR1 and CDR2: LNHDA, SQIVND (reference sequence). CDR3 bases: TGTGCCAGTAGTTCCGGACTGCGAATTTACTACAATGAGCAGTTCTTC. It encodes CASSSGLRIYYNEQFF.

The CDR3 loop reads CASSLMAGKNTEAFF. Here the CDR3 DNA reads TGTGCCAGCAGTTTAATGGCAGGCAAGAACACTGAAGCTTTCTTT. V is TRBV27 and J is TRBJ1-1; D gene ambiguous. Germline-derived CDR1 and CDR2 are MNHEY and SMNVEV (reference sequence). Trimming removed 2 bases from V and 1 base from J, with 11 bases in between. The CDR3 covers 15 residues.

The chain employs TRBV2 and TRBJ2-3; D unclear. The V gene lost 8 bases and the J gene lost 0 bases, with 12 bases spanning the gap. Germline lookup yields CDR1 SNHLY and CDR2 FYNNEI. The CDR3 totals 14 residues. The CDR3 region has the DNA TGTGCCAGCGAAGGGCCAGGCAGCACAGATACGCAGTATTTT. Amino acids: CASEGPGSTDTQYF.

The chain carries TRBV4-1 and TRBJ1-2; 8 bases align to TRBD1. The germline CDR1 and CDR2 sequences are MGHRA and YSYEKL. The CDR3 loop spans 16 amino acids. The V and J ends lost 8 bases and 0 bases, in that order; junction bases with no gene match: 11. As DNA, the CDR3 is TGCGCCAGCCGAAACCCGACAGGGGACGCTAACTATGGCTACACCTTC. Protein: CASRNPTGDANYGYTF.

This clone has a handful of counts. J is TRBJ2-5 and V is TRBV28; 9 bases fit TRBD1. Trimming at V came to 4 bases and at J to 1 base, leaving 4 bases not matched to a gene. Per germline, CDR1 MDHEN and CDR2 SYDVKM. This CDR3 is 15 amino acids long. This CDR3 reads CASSYHRGLQETQYF. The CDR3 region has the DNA TGTGCCAGCAGTTATCACAGGGGGCTCCAAGAGACCCAGTACTTC.

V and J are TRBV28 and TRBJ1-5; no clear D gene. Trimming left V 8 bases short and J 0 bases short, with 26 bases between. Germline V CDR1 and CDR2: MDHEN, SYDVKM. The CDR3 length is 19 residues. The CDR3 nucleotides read TGTGCCAGCGTTGGGGAAGACATCCGGAGGGTTTATAGCAATCAGCCCCAGCATTTT. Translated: CASVGEDIRRVYSNQPQHF.

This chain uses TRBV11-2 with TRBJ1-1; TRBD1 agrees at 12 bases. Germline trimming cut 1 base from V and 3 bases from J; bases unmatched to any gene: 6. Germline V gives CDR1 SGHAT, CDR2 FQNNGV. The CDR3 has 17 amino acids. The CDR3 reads CASSLVRDRGPHTEAFF. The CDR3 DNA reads TGTGCCAGCAGCTTAGTCCGGGACAGGGGGCCCCACACTGAAGCTTTCTTT.

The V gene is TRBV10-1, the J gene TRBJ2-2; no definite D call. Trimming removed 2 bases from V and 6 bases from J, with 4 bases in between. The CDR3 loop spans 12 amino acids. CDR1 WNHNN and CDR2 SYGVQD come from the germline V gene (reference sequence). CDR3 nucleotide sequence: TGCGCCAGCAGTGAGGTCGCCGGGGAGCTGTTTTTT. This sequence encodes CASSEVAGELFF.